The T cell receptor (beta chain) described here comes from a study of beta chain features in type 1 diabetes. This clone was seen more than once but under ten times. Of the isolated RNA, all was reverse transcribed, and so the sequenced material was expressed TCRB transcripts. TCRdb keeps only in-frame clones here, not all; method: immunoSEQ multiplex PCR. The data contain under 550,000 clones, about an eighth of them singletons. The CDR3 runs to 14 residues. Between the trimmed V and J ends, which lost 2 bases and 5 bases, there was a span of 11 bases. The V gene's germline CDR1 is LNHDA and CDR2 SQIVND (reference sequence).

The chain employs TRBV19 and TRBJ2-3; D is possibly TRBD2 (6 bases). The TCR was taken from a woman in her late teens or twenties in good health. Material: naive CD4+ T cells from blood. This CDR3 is CASSIRGIVDTQYF. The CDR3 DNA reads TGTGCCAGTAGTATACGGGGGATCGTAGATACGCAGTATTTT. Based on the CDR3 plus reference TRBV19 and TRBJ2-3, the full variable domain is DGGITQSPKYLFRKEGQNVTLSCEQNLNHDAMYWYRQDPGQGLRLIYYSQIVNDFQKGDIAEGYSVSREKKESFPLTVTSAQKNPTAFYLCASSIRGIVDTQYFGPGTRLTVL.